The 8 T cell receptor beta chains below were found in one sample sequenced in a study of T-cell reconstitution after alpha-beta-depleted transplantation in children. TCRbeta library preparation incorporated unique molecular identifiers. One entry per CDR3 protein results from TCRdb running MiXCR on the PCR reads. The sample gives approximately 230,000 distinct CDR3 sequences, about 23% of which show up once; roughly 2.7% is in the top ten. The sequences come from PBMCs, collected before TCRalphabeta/CD19-depleted stem cell transplant. Every receptor here comes from a girl aged 2-9 years with Fanconi anemia, due to receive a stem cell transplant.

This rearrangement joins TRBV5-1 to TRBJ2-7, with 8 nucleotides matching TRBD2. The CDR3 covers 15 residues. V lost 4 bases and J lost 4; bases outside the gene matches: 10. Per the germline V gene, CDR1 is SGHRS and CDR2 is YFSETQ. CDR3 loop: CASSRESGSTYEQYF. DNA for the CDR3: TGCGCCAGCAGCAGAGAAAGCGGGAGCACTTACGAGCAGTACTTC.

The J gene is TRBJ2-2, the V gene TRBV7-8; D unclear. Germline CDR1 and CDR2: SGHVS and FQNEAQ. The V end lost 8 bases, the J end lost 5 bases, and 9 bases lay between the germline ends. The length of the CDR3 is 12 residues. The CDR3 spells CASSDWTGELFF. Written as DNA, the CDR3 is TGTGCCAGCTCCGATTGGACCGGGGAGCTGTTTTTT.

This chain uses TRBV11-1 with TRBJ2-3; maybe TRBD1 (6 bases). The CDR3 spans 16 residues. Germline CDR1 and CDR2: SGHAT and FQDESV (reference sequence). Trimming left V 5 bases short and J 4 bases short, with 19 bases between. In DNA, the CDR3 is TGTGCCAGCAGCGAAGTCTGGGAGAAGGGGGCAGATACGCAGTATTTT. Its protein is CASSEVWEKGADTQYF.

This clonotype has more than one count but fewer than ten. The rearrangement links TRBV20-1 to TRBJ2-1; D is unresolved. Between the trimmed V and J ends, which lost 8 bases and 8 bases, there was a span of 13 bases. This CDR3 comprises 11 residues. CDR1 and CDR2 from the germline V gene are DFQATT and SNEGSKA (reference sequence). The CDR3, as DNA: TGCAGTCCTCAGTACCGTGATGAGCAGTTCTTC. Protein product: CSPQYRDEQFF.

This clonotype was seen ten or more times. The chain is built from TRBV12-3 or TRBV12-4 and TRBJ1-3, with no clear D. The CDR3 contains 17 residues. V dropped 4 bases and J dropped 0 bases, with 16 bases sitting between them. CDR3 in amino acids: CASSSSRGDNSGNTIYF. In DNA form, the CDR3 reads TGTGCCAGCAGTTCCTCCCGGGGTGACAACTCTGGAAACACCATATATTTT.

This clonotype was seen more than once but under ten times. Written as DNA, the CDR3 is TGTGCCACCAGTGATAGGAGATTCTACGAGCAGTACTTC. Residues: CATSDRRFYEQYF. This rearrangement joins TRBV24-1 to TRBJ2-7; D is ambiguous. Trimming pared 3 bases from V and 3 bases from J, leaving 8 bases between. This CDR3 has 13 amino acids. Germline V gives CDR1 KGHDR, CDR2 SFDVKD.

This chain links TRBV20-1 with TRBJ2-5; D is possibly TRBD2 (5 bases). Looked up from germline, CDR1 is DFQATT and CDR2 is SNEGSKA (reference sequence). The V and J ends lost 7 bases and 4 bases respectively, with 16 bases between them. CDR3 length equals 13 residues. The CDR3 region has the DNA TGCAGTGGGGAGAGTGAGAAAAGAGAGACCCAGTACTTC. Protein product: CSGESEKRETQYF.

The chain is built from TRBV23-1 and TRBJ2-7; D unresolved. TRBV23-1 is recorded as an ORF, its role being uncertain. The V gene lost 0 bases and the J gene lost 4 bases, with 10 bases spanning the gap. The CDR3 sequence is 14 residues long. In DNA form, the CDR3 reads TGCGCCAGCAGTCAATCCGACCACTATTACGAGCAGTACTTC. Translated: CASSQSDHYYEQYF.